The present entry profiles one T cell receptor (beta chain) with its context. This clone has a single count. It has no known antigen specificity. One base away there is no much larger clone; base qualities are not given. The sample belongs to a study of cytomegalovirus exposure and HLA in healthy donors (dated by TCRdb to 2015 to 2018). With respect to the entire study: In an earlier analysis of 550 to 750 of the donors, under 300 Gb of sequence data and 117 million unique TCR beta sequences from roughly 180 million T cells were reported. An early release covering about 600 HLA-typed donors comprised about 300 gigabases of sequencing data and approximately 80 million unique TCR sequences. The genetic ancestry cluster associated with self-reported Caucasian donors included over 80% of the roughly 400 genotyped donors. The study was designed to test whether signatures of past pathogen exposure could be identified by cataloging public T cell receptors. The study profiled the T cell repertoires of hundreds of subjects by immunosequencing and related them to cytomegalovirus serostatus. A separate validation cohort of 100 to 150 different subjects was used in addition to the approximately 610-subject first cohort. To predict cytomegalovirus infection status, the study combined high-throughput TCR immunosequencing, statistical association of individual TCRs with disease status, and machine learning. To study patterns of TCR occurrence, a later analysis re-analyzed previously published TCR beta repertoires from 666 donors and added high-resolution HLA genotyping. Rather than drawing on any new phenotypic data, the later analysis identified candidate immune exposures from TCR beta sequences and the way those sequences occurred across donors. To decide whether each TCR beta V gene segment behaved as functional or pseudogenic, an earlier analysis of approximately 600 of the donors relied on high-throughput TCR beta sequencing. Donor age, sex, ethnicity and CMV serostatus were compiled alongside the repertoire data. A later genetic analysis took genome-wide SNP genotypes for about 55% of the roughly 700 donors and used that subset as a discovery cohort. Every repertoire in the discovery cohort had been generated on one and the same sequencing platform. Both class I and class II loci were covered by HLA typing, at four-digit resolution. Typing coverage varied by locus: roughly 629-640 donors for A, B, C, DRB1 and DQB1; more than 500 for DQA1; approximately 610 for DPA1; about 450 for DPB1. A handful of DR-DQ haplotypes were treated as single units for association and clustering because of strong linkage in the cohort. Across 300 to 500 genotyped donors of the cohort, an average of approximately 240,000 unique TCR beta nucleotide sequences per donor were sequenced, and 15% to 20% of those sequences were non-productive. The paper's findings and limits, for the study overall: Because the 87-base-pair reads could not distinguish some IMGT-functional V segments, including TRBV6-2 and TRBV6-3, those segments were excluded. The earlier analysis of 450 to 700 of the donors excluded some 15 rarely observed V segments, including chromosome 9 orphons, because counts were too low. For the cohort, immune exposure information was limited to CMV serostatus. Most TCR sequences were seen in very few donors, while some public TCRs were found in many individuals. The classifier was reported to diagnose cytomegalovirus status with high specificity and sensitivity in both the original and validation cohorts. Correlated functional status among segregating V segments might reflect linkage disequilibrium, but an unknown experimental factor could not be ruled out. In the study, around 150 TCR beta chains were listed as associated with cytomegalovirus. The authors suggested that the approach could potentially be generalized to other disease states and immunological phenotypes. According to a later analysis, TCR association rates differed among HLA loci, with DRB1 alleles showing the most associated TCRs and HLA-C alleles showing the fewest. In a later analysis, most CMV-associated TCR beta chains were found to appear HLA-restricted, with HLA associations seemingly driven largely by CMV exposure. Roughly uniform sequencing depth across donors was assumed in presence/absence analyses, although this assumption may not hold. In a later genetic analysis, a missense DCLRE1C variant was associated with V-gene and J-gene trimming of TCR beta chains, and the association was replicated in an independent cohort. Broadly in line with IMGT annotations, most TCR beta V segments showed up in productive rearrangements about 87% or about 30% of the time in an earlier analysis of around 550 of the donors. A later analysis associated 15,000 to 20,000 TCR beta sequences with specific HLA alleles at a false discovery rate of 0.05. A later analysis found that HLA-associated TCR beta chains were more clonally expanded and had lower generation probabilities than equally common non-associated chains. A further reported finding was that TCR beta sequences accurately predicted the HLA-A and HLA-B alleles for most subjects in the first cohort. When HLA alleles, especially DR and DQ, strongly co-occurred, TCR associations were difficult to assign to individual alleles. HLA typing was unavailable for some donors at each locus, so association tests used only the typed subset. Three of the identified cytomegalovirus-associated TCR beta chains were confirmed in vitro to be specific for cytomegalovirus antigens. The sequencing pipeline was judged likely to have produced a cluster of highly shared sequence variants as a technical artifact. In a later genetic analysis, fewer N-insertions in productive TCRs were reported among donors in an Asian-associated ancestry cluster than the 666-donor mean. Several of the top co-occurrence clusters appeared to be linked to parvovirus B19, influenza, CMV and Epstein-Barr virus, according to a later analysis. The cohort was sequenced for TCR beta chains only, and without alpha or paired-chain data the features that could be detected were limited.

The CDR3 contains 14 residues, cysteine and phenylalanine counted. Of all the DNA, just the CDR3 is kept, 42 bases in frame from base 1. Looking up the germline V gene (reference sequence) yields CDR1 MNHEY and CDR2 SMNVEV. From V the trimming removes 8 bases and from J it removes 6 bases, while the gene matches leave 13 bases of the junction unaccounted for. Library preparation used the immunoSEQ multiplex PCR assay. For the multiplex PCR, a mixture combining 60 forward primers for TCR Vbeta segments and 13 reverse primers for TCR Jbeta segments was used. The CDR3 region of rearranged TCR beta genes was amplified from genomic DNA with a multiplex PCR assay. On the Illumina HiSeq System, the amplified TCR beta libraries were sequenced as 87-base-pair reads. From the authors' description of their analysis: A later analysis tallied roughly 80 million unique TCR beta chains across the 660 or so repertoires, and 10 million to 11 million of those chains were shared by two or more donors. A nearest-neighbor algorithm error-corrected the raw reads and collapsed the reads into unique sequences, merging closely related sequences to remove PCR and sequencing errors. To assign V, D and J gene segments, CDR3 sequences were aligned to IMGT reference sequences. Each retained sequence needed at least a six-nucleotide match to both a V gene segment and a J gene segment. Rearrangements were called productive when the CDR3 lacked stop codons and stayed in frame with V and J; all others were non-productive. CDR3 was defined according to IMGT convention as the region running from the second conserved V-encoded cysteine to the conserved J-encoded phenylalanine. Sequences without an unambiguous match to a single V gene segment were excluded from the earlier analysis of a few hundred of the donors. An earlier analysis of a few hundred of the donors classified V segments as functional when productive rearrangements were above 56.7% and as segregating when the standard deviation between donors was above 5%. A statistical classification framework was developed to diagnose cytomegalovirus status using the catalog of TCR beta chain sequences. V and J gene assignment, in a later analysis, came from comparing TCR nucleotide sequences with IMGT/GENE-DB human TR gene sequences. A later analysis assigned CDR3 sequences and most-parsimonious VDJ recombination scenarios with the TCRdist pipeline. In a later analysis, each TCR beta chain was defined by its CDR3 amino acid sequence together with its V-gene family, and reads lacking a unique V-gene family were excluded. To address suspected cross-contamination and a sequencing artifact, a later analysis removed some 620 highly shared, low-generation-probability nucleotide sequences. In a later analysis, a clonal expansion index for each public chain was calculated from normalized within-repertoire ranks of inferred template counts. Generation probabilities in a later analysis came from a VDJ recombination model fitted to out-of-frame rearrangements, and those results were checked against IGoR. A later analysis scored TCR-TCR, TCR-HLA and TCR-CMV co-occurrence with hypergeometric tests, applying a repertoire-size bias correction to TCR pairs. In a later analysis, false discovery rates were estimated by permuting HLA or CMV assignments 20 times. In a later analysis, co-occurring TCRs were grouped using DBSCAN, with TCRdist sequence similarity added in when clustering inside HLA-allele-positive subsets. Repertoires with fewer than 30,000 or more than 120,000 public chains were left out of co-occurrence clustering, as were four to six repertoires with anomalous nucleotide sharing. Here the immuneACCESS table is served through TCRdb, limited to in-frame sequences with V and J called. Missing clones are a known gap in these copies; in checked studies unresolved V genes cover under half, and the rest lacks a known reason. V and J calls plus clone size are reproduced from that table; the DNA served to infer D and trimming. The sample data list about 140,000 clones, and 80% to 85% of these were observed just once. The ten biggest clones cover approximately 1.2% of the sample.

In total, 500 to 700 healthy bone marrow donors made up the cohort. At the time of sampling, every cohort member was nominally healthy, though immune exposures that went unrecorded were likely present. The donor was CMV seropositive and belonged to the group of more than 250 seropositive cohort members. Each donor provided a peripheral blood sample, and peripheral blood mononuclear cells were used for TCR beta sequencing. Genomic DNA extraction from the blood cell samples was performed with the Qiagen DNeasy Blood Extraction Kit. The sample consisted of PBMCs. The rearrangement joined TRBV27 to TRBJ2-7; 7 bases in the middle match TRBD1. This clonotype was obtained from a male donor in good health and CMV-seropositive. The sequenced DNA is TGTGCCAGCCGCAGTAAGGGGGCACTTCGCGAGCAGTACTTC. It translates to CASRSKGALREQYF.